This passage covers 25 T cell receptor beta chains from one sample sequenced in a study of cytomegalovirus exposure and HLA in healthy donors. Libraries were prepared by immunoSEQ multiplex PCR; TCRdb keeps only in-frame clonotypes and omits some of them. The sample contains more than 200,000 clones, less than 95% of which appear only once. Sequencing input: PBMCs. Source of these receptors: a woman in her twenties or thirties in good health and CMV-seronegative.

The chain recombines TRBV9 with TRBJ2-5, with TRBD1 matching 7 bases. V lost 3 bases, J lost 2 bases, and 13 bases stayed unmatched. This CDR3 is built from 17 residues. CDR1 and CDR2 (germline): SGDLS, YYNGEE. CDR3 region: CASSARHGTALQETQYF. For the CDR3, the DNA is TGTGCCAGCAGCGCCCGCCATGGGACAGCCCTGCAAGAGACCCAGTACTTC.

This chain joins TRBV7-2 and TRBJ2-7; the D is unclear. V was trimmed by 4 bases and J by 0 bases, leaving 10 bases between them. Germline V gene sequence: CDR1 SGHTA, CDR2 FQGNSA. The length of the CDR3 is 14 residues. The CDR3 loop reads CASSYGGFSYEQYF. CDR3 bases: TGTGCCAGCAGCTATGGCGGTTTCTCCTACGAGCAGTACTTC.

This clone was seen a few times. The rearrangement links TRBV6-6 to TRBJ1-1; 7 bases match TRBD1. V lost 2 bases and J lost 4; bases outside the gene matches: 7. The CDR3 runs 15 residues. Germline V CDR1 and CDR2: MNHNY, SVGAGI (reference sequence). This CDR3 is CASSYPSGQLTEAFF. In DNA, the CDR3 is TGTGCCAGCAGTTACCCCTCGGGACAGCTCACTGAAGCTTTCTTT.

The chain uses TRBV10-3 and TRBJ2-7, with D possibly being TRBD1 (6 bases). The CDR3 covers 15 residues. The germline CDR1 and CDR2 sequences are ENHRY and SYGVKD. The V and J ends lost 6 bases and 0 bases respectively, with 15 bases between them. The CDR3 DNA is TGTGCCATCAGGGACAGCCAGCTTTCCTCCTACGAGCAGTACTTC. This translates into CAIRDSQLSSYEQYF.

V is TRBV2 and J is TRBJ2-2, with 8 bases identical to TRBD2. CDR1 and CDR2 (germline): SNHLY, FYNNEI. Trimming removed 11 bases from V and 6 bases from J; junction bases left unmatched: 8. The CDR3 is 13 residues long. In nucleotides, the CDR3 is TGTGCCGGAGCGGGAGAGTTCTCCGGGGAGCTGTTTTTT. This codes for CAGAGEFSGELFF. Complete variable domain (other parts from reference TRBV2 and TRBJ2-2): EPEVTQTPSHQVTQMGQEVILRCVPISNHLYFYWYRQILGQKVEFLVSFYNNEISEKSEIFDDQFSVERPDGSNFTLKIRSTKLEDSAMYFCAGAGEFSGELFFGEGSRLTVL.

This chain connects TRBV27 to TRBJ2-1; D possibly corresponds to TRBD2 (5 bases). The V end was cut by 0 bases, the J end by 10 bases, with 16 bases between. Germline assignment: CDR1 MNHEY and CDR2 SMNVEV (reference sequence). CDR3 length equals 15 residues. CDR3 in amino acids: CASSLSADYRVEQFF. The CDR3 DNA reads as TGTGCCAGCAGTTTATCGGCAGACTATCGGGTGGAGCAGTTCTTC.

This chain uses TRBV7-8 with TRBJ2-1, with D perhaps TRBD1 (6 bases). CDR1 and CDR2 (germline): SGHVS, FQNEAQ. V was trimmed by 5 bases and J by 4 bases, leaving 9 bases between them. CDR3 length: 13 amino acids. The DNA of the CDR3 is TGTGCCAGCAGCCTCGGGACATACAATGAGCAGTTCTTC. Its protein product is CASSLGTYNEQFF.

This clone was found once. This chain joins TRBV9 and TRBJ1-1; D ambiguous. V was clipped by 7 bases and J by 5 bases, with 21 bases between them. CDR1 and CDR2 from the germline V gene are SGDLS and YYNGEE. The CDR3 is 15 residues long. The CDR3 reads CASSKSGGPRTEAFF. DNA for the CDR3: TGTGCCAGCTCTAAGTCCGGCGGTCCTCGGACTGAAGCTTTCTTT.

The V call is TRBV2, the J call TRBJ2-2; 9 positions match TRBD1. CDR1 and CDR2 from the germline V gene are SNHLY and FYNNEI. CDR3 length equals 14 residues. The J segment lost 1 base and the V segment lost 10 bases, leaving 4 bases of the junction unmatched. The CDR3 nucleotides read TGTGCCAACCGACAGGGGGTGAACACCGGGGAGCTGTTTTTT. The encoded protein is CANRQGVNTGELFF.

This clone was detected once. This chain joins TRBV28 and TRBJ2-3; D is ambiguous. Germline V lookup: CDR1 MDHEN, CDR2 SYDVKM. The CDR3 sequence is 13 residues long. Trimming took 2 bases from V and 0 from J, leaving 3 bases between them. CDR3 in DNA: TGTGCCAGCAGTTTAATTAGCACAGATACGCAGTATTTT. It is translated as CASSLISTDTQYF.

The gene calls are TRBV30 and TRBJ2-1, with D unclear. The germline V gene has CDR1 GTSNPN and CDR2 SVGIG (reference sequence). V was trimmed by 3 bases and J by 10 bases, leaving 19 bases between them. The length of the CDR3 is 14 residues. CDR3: CAWRSGFFTLEQFF. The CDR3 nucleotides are TGTGCCTGGAGGTCCGGATTCTTTACTTTAGAGCAGTTCTTC.

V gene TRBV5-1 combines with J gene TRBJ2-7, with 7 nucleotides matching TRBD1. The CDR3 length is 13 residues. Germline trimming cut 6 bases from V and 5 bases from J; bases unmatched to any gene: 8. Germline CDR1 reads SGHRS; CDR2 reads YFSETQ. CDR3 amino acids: CASTTQTGNEQYF. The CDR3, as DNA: TGCGCCAGCACCACCCAGACAGGGAACGAGCAGTACTTC.

DNA of the CDR3: TGTGCCAGCAGTTTCAGTCTAGCGGGGAGCAATGAGCAGTTCTTC. As protein: CASSFSLAGSNEQFF. This sequence joins TRBV27 and TRBJ2-1; 9 nucleotides line up with TRBD2. Germline V gives CDR1 MNHEY, CDR2 SMNVEV (reference sequence). V trimming: 3 bases; J trimming: 6 bases; junction bases outside the gene matches: 6. The CDR3 spans 15 residues.

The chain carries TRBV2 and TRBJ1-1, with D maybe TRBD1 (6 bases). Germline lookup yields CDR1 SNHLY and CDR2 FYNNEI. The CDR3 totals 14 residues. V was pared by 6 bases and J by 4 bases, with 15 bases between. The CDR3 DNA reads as TGTGCCAGCAGAAAAGGGGGGGCGGGCACTGAAGCTTTCTTT. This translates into CASRKGGAGTEAFF.

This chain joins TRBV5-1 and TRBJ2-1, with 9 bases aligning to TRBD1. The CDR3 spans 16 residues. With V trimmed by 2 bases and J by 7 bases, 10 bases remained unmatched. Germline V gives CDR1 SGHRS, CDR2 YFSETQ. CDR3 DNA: TGCGCCAGCAGCTTCGGAGGACAGGGGTTGGGGAATGAGCAGTTCTTC. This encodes CASSFGGQGLGNEQFF.

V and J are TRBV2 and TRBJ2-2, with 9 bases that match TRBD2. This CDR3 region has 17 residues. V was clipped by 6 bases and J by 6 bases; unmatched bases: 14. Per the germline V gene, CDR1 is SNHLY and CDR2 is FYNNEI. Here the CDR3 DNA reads TGTGCCAGCAGATCCCCGGCTAGCGGGAAAAGATCCGGGGAGCTGTTTTTT. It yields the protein CASRSPASGKRSGELFF.

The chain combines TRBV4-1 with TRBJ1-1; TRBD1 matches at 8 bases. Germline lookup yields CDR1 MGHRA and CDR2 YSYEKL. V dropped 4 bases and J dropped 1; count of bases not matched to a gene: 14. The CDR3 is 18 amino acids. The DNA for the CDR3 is TGCGCCAGCAGCCCGACTTGGGACGCAGGGGGCAGGAACACTGAAGCTTTCTTT. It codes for CASSPTWDAGGRNTEAFF.

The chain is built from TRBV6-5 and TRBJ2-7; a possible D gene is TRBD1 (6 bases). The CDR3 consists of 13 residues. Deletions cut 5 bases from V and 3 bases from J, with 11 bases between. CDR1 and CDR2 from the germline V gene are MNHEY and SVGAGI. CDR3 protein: CASSQGHLYEQYF. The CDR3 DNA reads TGTGCCAGCAGTCAGGGACATCTCTACGAGCAGTACTTC.

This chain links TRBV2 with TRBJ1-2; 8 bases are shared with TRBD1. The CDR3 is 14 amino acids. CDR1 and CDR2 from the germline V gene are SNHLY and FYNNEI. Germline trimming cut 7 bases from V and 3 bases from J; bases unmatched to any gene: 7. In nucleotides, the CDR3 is TGTGCCAGCATCGAGGACAGGGTGGACTATGGCTACACCTTC. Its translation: CASIEDRVDYGYTF. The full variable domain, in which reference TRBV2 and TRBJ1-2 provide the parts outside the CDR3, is EPEVTQTPSHQVTQMGQEVILRCVPISNHLYFYWYRQILGQKVEFLVSFYNNEISEKSEIFDDQFSVERPDGSNFTLKIRSTKLEDSAMYFCASIEDRVDYGYTFGSGTRLTVV.

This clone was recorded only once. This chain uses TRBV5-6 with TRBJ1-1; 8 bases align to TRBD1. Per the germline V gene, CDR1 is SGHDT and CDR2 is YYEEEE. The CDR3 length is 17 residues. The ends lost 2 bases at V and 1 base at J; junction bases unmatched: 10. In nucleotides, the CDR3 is TGTGCCAGCAGCTTTTGGACAGGGTACGGGAGGAACACTGAAGCTTTCTTT. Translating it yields CASSFWTGYGRNTEAFF. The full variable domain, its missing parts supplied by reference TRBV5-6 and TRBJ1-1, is DAGVTQSPTHLIKTRGQQVTLRCSPKSGHDTVSWYQQALGQGPQFIFQYYEEEERQRGNFPDRFSGHQFPNYSSELNVNALLLGDSALYLCASSFWTGYGRNTEAFFGQGTRLTVV.

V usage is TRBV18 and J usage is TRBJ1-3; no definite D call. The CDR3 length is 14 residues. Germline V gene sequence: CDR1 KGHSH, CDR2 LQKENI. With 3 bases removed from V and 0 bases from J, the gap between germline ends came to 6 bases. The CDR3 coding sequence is TGTGCCAGCTCACCCCAGAGCTCTGGAAACACCATATATTTT. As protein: CASSPQSSGNTIYF.

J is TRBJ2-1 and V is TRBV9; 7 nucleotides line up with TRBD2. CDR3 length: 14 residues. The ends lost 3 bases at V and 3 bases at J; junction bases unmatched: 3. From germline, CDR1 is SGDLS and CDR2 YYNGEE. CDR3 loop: CASSALADYNEQFF. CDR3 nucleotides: TGTGCCAGCAGCGCTCTAGCGGACTACAATGAGCAGTTCTTC.

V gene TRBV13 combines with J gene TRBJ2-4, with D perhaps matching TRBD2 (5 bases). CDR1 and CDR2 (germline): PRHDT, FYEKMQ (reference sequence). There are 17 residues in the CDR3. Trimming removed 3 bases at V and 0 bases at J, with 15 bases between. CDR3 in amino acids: CASSFRGGEGAKNIQYF. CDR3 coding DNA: TGTGCCAGCAGCTTTCGGGGTGGGGAAGGAGCCAAAAACATTCAGTACTTC.

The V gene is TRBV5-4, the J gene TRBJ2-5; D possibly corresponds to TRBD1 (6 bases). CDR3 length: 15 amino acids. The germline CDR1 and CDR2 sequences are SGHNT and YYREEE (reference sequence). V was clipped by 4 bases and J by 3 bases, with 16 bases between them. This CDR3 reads CASSPVQGPEETQYF. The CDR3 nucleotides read TGTGCCAGCAGCCCGGTCCAGGGGCCGGAAGAGACCCAGTACTTC.

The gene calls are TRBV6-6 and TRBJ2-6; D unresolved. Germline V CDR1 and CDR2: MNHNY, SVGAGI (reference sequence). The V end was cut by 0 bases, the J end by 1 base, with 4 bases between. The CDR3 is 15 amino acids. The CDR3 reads CASSYSISGANVLTF. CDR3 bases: TGTGCCAGCAGTTACTCGATTTCTGGGGCCAACGTCCTGACTTTC.